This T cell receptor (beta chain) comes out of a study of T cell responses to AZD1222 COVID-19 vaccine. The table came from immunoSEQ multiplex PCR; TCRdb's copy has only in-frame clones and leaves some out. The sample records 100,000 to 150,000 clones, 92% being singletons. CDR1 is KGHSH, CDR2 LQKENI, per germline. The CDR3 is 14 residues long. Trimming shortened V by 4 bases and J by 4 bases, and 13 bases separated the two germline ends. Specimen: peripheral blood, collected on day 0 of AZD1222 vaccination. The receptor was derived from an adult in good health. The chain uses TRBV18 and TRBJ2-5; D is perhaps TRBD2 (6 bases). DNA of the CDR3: TGTGCCAGCTCACAGGGAGGAGGGACAGAGACCCAGTACTTC. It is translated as CASSQGGGTETQYF.